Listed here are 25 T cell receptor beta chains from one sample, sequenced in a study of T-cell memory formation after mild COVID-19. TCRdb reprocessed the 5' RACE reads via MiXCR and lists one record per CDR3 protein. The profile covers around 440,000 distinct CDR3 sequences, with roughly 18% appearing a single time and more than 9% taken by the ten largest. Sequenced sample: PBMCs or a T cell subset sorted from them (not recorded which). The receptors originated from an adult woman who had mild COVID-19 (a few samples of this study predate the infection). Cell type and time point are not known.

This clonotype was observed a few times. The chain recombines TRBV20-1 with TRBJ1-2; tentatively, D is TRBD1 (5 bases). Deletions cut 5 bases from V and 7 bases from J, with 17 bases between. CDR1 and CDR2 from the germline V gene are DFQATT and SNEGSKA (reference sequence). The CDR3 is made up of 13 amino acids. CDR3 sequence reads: CSARPSLRGGYTF. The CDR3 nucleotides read TGCAGTGCTCGCCCGTCCTTAAGGGGTGGCTACACCTTC.

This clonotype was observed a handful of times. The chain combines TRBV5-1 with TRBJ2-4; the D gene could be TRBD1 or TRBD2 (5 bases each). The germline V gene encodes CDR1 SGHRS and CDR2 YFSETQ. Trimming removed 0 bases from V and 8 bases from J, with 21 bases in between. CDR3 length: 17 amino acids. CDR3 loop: CASSLAFTGRDGDIQYF. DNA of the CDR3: TGCGCCAGCAGCTTGGCCTTCACAGGCAGGGACGGAGACATTCAGTACTTC.

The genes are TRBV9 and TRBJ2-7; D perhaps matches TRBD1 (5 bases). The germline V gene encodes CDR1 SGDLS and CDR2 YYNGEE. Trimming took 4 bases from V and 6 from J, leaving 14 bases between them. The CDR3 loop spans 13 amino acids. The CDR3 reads CASSTHGQGEQYF. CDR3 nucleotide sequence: TGTGCCAGCAGCACCCACGGACAAGGCGAGCAGTACTTC.

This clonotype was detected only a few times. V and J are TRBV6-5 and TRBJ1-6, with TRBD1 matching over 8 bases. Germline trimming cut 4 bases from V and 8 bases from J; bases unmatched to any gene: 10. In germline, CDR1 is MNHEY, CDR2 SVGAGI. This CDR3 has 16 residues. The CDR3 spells CASSLLDRVSDSPLHF. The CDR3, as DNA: TGTGCCAGCAGTTTGCTGGACAGGGTTTCTGATTCACCCCTCCACTTT.

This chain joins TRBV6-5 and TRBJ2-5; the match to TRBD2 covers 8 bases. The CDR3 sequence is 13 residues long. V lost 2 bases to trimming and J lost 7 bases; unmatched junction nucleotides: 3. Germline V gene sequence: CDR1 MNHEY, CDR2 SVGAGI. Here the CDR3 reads CASSYEAGGTQYF. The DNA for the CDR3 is TGTGCCAGCAGTTACGAGGCGGGGGGGACCCAGTACTTC.

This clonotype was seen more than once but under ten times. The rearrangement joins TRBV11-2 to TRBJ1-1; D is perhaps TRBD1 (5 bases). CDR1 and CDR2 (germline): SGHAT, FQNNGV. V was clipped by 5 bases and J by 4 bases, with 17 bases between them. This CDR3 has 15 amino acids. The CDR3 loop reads CASSHDRVRGTEAFF. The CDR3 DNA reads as TGTGCCAGCAGCCATGACAGAGTGAGAGGCACTGAAGCTTTCTTT.

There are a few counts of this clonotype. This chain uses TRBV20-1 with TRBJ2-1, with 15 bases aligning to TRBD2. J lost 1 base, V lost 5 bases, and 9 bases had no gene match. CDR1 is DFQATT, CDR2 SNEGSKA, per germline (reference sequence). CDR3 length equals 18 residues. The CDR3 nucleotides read TGCAGTGCTCACACCGGGACTAGCGGGAGGATGTCCTACAATGAGCAGTTCTTC. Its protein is CSAHTGTSGRMSYNEQFF.

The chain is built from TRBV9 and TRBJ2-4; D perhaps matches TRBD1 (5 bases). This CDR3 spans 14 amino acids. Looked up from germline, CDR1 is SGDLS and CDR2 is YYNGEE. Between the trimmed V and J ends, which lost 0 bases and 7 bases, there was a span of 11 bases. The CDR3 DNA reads TGTGCCAGCAGCGTAGAAGGGGCGCGGAACATTCAGTACTTC. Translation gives CASSVEGARNIQYF.

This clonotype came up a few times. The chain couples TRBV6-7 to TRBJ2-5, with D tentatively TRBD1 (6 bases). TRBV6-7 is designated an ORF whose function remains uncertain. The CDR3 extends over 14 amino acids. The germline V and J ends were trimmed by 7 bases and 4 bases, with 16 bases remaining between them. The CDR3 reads CASNPQGRRETQYF. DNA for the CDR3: TGTGCCAGCAATCCACAGGGACGGCGAGAGACCCAGTACTTC.

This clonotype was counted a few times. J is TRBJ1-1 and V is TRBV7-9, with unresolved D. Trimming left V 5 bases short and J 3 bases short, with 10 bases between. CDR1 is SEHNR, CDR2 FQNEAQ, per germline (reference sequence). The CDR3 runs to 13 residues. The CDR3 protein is CASSKGPDTEAFF. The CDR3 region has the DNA TGTGCCAGCAGCAAAGGACCAGACACTGAAGCTTTCTTT. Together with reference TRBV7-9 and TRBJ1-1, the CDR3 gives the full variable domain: DTGVSQNPRHKITKRGQNVTFRCDPISEHNRLYWYRQTLGQGPEFLTYFQNEAQLEKSRLLSDRFSAERPKGSFSTLEIQRTEQGDSAMYLCASSKGPDTEAFFGQGTRLTVV.

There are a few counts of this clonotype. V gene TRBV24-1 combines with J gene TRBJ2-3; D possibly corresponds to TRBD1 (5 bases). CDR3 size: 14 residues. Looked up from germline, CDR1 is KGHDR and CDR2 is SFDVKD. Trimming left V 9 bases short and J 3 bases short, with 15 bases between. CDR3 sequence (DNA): TGTGCCACCGCACTGGGGCTTAGGACAGATACGCAGTATTTT. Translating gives CATALGLRTDTQYF.

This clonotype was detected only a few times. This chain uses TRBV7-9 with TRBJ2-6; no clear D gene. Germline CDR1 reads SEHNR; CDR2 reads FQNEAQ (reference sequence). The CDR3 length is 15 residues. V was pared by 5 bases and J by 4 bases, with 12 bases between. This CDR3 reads CASSPTPDGANVLTF. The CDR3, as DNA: TGTGCCAGCAGCCCGACCCCGGACGGGGCCAACGTCCTGACTTTC.

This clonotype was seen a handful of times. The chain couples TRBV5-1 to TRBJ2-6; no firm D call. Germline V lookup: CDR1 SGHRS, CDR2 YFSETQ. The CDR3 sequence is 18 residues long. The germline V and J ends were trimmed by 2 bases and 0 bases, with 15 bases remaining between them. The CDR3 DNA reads TGCGCCAGCAGCTTCTCCAACCGTTACGTCTCTGGGGCCAACGTCCTGACTTTC. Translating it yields CASSFSNRYVSGANVLTF.

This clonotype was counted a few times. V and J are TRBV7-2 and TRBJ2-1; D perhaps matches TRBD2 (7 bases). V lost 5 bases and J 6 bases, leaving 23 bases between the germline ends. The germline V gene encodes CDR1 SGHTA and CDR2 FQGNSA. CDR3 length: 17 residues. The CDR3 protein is CASSAIRGALRGNEQFF. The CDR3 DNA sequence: TGTGCCAGCAGCGCCATTCGGGGGGCGCTGAGAGGCAATGAGCAGTTCTTC.

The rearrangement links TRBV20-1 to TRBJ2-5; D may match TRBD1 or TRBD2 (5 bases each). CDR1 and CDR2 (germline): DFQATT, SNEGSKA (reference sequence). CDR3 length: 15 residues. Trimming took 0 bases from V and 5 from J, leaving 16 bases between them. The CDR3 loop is CSARDLGAAGETQYF. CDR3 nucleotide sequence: TGCAGTGCTAGAGATCTCGGGGCTGCCGGGGAGACCCAGTACTTC.

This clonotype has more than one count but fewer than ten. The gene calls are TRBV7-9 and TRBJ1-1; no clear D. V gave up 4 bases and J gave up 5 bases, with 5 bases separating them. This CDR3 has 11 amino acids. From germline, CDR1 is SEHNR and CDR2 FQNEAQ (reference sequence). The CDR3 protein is CASSWKTEAFF. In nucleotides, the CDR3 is TGTGCCAGCAGCTGGAAGACTGAAGCTTTCTTT.

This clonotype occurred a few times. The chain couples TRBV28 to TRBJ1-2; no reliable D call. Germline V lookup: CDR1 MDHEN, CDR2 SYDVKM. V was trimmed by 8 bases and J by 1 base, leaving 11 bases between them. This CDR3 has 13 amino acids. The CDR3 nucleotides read TGTGCCAGCGGACTGGGGATTAACTATGGCTACACCTTC. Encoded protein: CASGLGINYGYTF.

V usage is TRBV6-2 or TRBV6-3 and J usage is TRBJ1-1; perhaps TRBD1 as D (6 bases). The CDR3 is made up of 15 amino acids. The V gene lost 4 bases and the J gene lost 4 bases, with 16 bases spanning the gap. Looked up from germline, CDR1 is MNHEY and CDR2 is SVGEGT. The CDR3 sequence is CASSFRHLRGTEAFF. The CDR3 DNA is TGTGCCAGCAGTTTCAGACACCTCAGGGGCACTGAAGCTTTCTTT.

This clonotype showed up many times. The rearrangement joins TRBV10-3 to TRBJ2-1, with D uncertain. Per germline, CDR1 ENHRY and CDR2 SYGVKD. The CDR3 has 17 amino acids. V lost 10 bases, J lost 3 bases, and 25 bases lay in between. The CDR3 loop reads CATMSPRLVRSYNEQFF. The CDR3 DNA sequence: TGTGCCACCATGTCCCCCCGTCTCGTCCGGAGCTACAATGAGCAGTTCTTC.

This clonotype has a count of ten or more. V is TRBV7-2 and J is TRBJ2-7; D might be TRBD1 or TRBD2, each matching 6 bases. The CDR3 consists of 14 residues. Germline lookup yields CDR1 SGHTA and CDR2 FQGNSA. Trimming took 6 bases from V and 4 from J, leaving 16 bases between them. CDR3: CASRIGGPEYEQYF. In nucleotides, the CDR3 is TGTGCCAGCAGGATAGGGGGGCCAGAATACGAGCAGTACTTC.

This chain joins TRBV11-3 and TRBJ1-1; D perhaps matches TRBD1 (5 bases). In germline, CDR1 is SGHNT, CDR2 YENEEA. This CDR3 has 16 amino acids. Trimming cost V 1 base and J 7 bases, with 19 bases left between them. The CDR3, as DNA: TGTGCCAGCAGCTTAGGGGGGTTACCTACCGACAATGAAGCTTTCTTT. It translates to CASSLGGLPTDNEAFF. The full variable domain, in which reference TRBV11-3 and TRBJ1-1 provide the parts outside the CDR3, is EAGVVQSPRYKIIEKKQPVAFWCNPISGHNTLYWYLQNLGQGPELLIRYENEEAVDDSQLPKDRFSAERLKGVDSTLKIQPAELGDSAVYLCASSLGGLPTDNEAFFGQGTRLTVV.

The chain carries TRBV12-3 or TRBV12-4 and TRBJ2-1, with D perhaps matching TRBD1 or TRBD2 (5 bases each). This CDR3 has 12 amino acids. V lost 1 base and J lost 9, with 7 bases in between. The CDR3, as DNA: TGTGCCAGCAGTTTAGAAGGGACTGAGCAGTTCTTC. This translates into CASSLEGTEQFF.

CDR3 loop: CASSPPDMDEQFF. The CDR3 DNA follows: TGTGCCAGCTCACCACCGGACATGGATGAGCAGTTCTTC. The chain uses TRBV18 and TRBJ2-1; maybe TRBD1 (5 bases). V was clipped by 0 bases and J by 8 bases, with 8 bases between them. Germline CDR1 reads KGHSH; CDR2 reads LQKENI. CDR3 length: 13 residues.

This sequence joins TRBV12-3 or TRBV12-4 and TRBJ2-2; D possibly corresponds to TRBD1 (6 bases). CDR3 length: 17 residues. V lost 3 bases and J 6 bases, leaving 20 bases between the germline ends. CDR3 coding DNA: TGTGCCAGCAGTTTTGGGTCCGGGACACTGTCTCCCGGGGAGCTGTTTTTT. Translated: CASSFGSGTLSPGELFF.

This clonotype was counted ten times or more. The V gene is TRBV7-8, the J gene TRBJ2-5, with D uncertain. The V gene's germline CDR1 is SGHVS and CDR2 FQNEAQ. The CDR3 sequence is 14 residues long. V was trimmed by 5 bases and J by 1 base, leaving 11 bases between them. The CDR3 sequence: CASSPGESQETQYF. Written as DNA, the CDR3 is TGTGCCAGCAGCCCAGGAGAGTCCCAAGAGACCCAGTACTTC.